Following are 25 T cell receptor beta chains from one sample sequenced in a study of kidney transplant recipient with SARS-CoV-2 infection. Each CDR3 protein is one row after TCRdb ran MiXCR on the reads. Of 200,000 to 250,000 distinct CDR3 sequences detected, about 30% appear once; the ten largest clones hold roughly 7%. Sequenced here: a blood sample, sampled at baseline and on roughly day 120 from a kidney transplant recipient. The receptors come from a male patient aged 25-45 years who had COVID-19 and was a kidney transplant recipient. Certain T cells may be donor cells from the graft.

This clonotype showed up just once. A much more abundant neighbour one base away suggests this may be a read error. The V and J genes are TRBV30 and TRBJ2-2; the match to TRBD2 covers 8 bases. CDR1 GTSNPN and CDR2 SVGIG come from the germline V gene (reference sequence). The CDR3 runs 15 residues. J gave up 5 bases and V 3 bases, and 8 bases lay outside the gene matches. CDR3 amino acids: CAWRGSGKRTGELFF. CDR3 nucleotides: TGTGCCTGGAGGGGTAGCGGGAAAAGAACCGGGGAGCTGTTTTTT.

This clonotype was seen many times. The DNA for the CDR3 is TGTGCCAGCAGCACGAGGCGTGAATCTCGAAAGACCTATGGCTACACCTTC. Translated, it gives CASSTRRESRKTYGYTF. The chain carries TRBV7-6 and TRBJ1-2, with unresolved D. There are 17 residues in the CDR3. Germline CDR1 reads SGHVS; CDR2 reads FNYEAQ. Trimming took 5 bases from V and 4 from J, leaving 23 bases between them.

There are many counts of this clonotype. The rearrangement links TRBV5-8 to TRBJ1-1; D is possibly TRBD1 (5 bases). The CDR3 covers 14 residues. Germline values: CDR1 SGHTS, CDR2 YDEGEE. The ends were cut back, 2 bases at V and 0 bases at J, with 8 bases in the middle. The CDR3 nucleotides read TGTGCCAGCAGCTTTCAGGGACTGAACACTGAAGCTTTCTTT. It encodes CASSFQGLNTEAFF.

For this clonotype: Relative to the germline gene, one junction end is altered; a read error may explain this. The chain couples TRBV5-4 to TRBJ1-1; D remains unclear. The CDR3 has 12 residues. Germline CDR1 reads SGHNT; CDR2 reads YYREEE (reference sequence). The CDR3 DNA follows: TGTGCCAGCGGCTTGCAGAACACTGAAGCTTTCTTT. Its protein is CASGLQNTEAFF. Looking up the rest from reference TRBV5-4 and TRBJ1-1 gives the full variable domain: ETGVTQSPTHLIKTRGQQVTLRCSSQSGHNTVSWYQQALGQGPQFIFQYYREEENGRGNFPPRFSGLQFPNYSSELNVNALELDDSALYLCASGLQNTEAFFGQGTRLTVV.

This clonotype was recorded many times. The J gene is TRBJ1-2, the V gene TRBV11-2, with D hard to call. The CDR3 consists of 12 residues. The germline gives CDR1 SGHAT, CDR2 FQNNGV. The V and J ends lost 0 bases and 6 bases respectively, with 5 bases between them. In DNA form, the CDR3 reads TGTGCCAGCAGCTTAGAGACTGATGGCTACACCTTC. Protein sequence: CASSLETDGYTF.

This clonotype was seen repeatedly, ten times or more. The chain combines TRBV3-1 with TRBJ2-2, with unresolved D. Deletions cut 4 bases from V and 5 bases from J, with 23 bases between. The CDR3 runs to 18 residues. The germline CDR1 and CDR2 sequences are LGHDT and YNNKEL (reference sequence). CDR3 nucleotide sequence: TGTGCCAGCAGCCGTAAAGGTCCCATTTCAGGCTTGACCGGGGAGCTGTTTTTT. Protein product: CASSRKGPISGLTGELFF. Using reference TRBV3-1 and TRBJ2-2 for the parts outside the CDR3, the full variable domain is DTAVSQTPKYLVTQMGNDKSIKCEQNLGHDTMYWYKQDSKKFLKIMFSYNNKELIINETVPNRFSPKSPDKAHLNLHINSLELGDSAVYFCASSRKGPISGLTGELFFGEGSRLTVL.

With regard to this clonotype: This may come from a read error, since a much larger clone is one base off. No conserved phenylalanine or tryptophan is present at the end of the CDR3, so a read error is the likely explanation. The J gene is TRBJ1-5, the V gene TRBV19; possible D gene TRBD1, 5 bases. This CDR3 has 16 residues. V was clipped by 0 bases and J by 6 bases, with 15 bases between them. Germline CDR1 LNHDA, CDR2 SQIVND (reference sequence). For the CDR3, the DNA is TGTGCCAGTAGTATAGAACGGGGGTTGGTTCTTCAGCCCCAGCATCTT. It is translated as CASSIERGLVLQPQHL.

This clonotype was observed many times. CDR3 bases: TGTGCCAGCAGTTACTCGACAGGAGCCCAGTACTTC. This encodes CASSYSTGAQYF. J is TRBJ2-5 and V is TRBV6-8; tentatively, D is TRBD1 (6 bases). Germline values: CDR1 MNHGY, CDR2 SAAAGT. CDR3 length equals 12 residues. V was clipped by 0 bases and J by 9 bases, with 8 bases between them.

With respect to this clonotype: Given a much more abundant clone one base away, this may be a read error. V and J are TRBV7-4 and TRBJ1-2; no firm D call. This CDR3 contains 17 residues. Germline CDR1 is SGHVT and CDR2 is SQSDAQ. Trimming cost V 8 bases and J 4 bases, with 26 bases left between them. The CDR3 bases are TGTGCCAGCGGCATATGTAATTCAGCTCGAAAGACCTATGGCTACACCTTC. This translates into CASGICNSARKTYGYTF.

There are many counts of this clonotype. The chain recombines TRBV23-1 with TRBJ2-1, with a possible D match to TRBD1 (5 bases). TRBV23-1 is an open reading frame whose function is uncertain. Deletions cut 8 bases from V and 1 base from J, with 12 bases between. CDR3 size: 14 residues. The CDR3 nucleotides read TGCGCCAGCTTTGGGGCTAGGTCCTACAATGAGCAGTTCTTC. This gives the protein CASFGARSYNEQFF.

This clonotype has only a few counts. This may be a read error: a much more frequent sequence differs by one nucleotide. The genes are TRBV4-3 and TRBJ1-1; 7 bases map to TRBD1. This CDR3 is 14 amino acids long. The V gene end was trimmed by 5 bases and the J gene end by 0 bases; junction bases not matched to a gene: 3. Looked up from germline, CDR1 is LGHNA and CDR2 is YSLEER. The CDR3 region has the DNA TGCGCCAGCAGCTCGGGACAGTTGAACACTGAAGCTTTCTTT. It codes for CASSSGQLNTEAFF.

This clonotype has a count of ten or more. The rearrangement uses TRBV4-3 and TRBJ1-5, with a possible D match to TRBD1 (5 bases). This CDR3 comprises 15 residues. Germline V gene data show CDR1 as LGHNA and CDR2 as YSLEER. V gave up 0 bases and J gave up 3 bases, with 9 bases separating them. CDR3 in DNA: TGCGCCAGCAGCCAAGATGGGGGGAACAATCAGCCCCAGCATTTT. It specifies CASSQDGGNNQPQHF.

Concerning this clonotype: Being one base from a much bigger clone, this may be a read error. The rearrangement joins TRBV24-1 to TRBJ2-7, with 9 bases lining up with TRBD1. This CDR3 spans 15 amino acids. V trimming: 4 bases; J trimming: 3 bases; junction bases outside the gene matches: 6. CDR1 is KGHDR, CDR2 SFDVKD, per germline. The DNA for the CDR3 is TGTGCCACCAGTGACGGGACAGGGTCCGGCTACGAGCAGTACTTC. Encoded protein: CATSDGTGSGYEQYF.

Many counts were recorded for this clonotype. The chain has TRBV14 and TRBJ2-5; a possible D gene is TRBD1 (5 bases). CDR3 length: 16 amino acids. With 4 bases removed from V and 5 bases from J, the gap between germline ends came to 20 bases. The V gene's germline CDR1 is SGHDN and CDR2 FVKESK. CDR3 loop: CASSPGVGAEEETQYF. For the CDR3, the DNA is TGTGCCAGCAGCCCAGGAGTTGGGGCTGAGGAGGAGACCCAGTACTTC.

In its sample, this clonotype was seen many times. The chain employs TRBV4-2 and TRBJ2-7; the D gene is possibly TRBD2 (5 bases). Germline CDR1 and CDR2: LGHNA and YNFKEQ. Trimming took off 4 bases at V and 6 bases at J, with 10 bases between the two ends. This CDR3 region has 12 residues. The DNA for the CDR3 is TGTGCCAGCAGCCTCCTTCGGGGCGAGCAGTACTTC. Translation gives CASSLLRGEQYF.

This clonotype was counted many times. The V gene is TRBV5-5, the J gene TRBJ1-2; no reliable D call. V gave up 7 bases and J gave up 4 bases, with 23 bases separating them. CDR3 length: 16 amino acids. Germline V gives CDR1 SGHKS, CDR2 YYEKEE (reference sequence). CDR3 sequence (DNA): TGTGCCAGCTCTGTTATTGTCTCGCGAAAGACCTATGGCTACACCTTC. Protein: CASSVIVSRKTYGYTF.

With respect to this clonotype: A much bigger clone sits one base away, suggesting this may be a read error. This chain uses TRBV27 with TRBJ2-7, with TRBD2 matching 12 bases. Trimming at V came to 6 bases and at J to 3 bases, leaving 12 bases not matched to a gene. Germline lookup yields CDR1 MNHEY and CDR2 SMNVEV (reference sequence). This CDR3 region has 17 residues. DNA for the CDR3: TGTGCCAGCAGACTATATGAGGGGACTAGCGGGCTCTACGAGCAGTACTTC. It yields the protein CASRLYEGTSGLYEQYF.

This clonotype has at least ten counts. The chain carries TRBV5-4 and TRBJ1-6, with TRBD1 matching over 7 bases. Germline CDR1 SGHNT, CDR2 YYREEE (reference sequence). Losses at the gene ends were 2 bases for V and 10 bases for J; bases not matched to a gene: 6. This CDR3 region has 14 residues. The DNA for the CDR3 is TGTGCCAGCAGCTTAACAGGGGCCGACTCACCCCTCCACTTT. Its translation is CASSLTGADSPLHF.

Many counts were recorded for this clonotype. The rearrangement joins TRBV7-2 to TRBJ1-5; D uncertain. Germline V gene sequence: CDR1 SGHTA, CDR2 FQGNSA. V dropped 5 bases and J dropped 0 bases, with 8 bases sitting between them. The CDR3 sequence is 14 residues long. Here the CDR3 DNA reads TGTGCCAGCAGCCCGGATTATAGCAATCAGCCCCAGCATTTT. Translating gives CASSPDYSNQPQHF.

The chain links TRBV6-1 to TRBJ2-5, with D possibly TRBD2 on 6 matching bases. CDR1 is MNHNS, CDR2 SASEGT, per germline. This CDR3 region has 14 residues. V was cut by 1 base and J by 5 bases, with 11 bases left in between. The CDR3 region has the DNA TGTGCCAGCAGTGAAGGGCTAGCGTCTGAGACCCAGTACTTC. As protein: CASSEGLASETQYF.

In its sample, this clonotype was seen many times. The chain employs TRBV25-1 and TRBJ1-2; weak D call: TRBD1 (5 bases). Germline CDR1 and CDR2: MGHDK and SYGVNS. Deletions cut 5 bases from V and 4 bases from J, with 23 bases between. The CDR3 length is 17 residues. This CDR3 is CASSSGVELGKTYGYTF. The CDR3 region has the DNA TGTGCCAGCAGTTCGGGGGTAGAACTGGGAAAGACCTATGGCTACACCTTC.

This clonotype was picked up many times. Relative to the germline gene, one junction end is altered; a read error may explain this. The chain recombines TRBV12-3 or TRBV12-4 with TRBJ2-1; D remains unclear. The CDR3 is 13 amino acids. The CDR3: CASRLGLVGEQFF. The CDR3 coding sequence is TGTGCCAGCAGGTTAGGGCTAGTGGGCGAGCAGTTCTTC.

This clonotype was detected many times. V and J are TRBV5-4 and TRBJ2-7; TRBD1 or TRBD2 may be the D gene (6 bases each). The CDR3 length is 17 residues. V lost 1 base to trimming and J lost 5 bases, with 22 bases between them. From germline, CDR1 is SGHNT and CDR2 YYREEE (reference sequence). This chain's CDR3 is CASSLLTRGQGRDEQYF. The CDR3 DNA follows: TGTGCCAGCAGCTTGTTAACACGGGGGCAGGGGCGCGACGAGCAGTACTTC.

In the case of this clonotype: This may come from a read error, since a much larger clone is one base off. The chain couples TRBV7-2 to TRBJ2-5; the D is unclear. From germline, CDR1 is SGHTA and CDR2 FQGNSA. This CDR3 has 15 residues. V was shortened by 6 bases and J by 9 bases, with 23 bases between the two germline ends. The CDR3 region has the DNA TGTGCCAGCAGTTCTCAGCGATCCCAGTCCGAGGCCCAGTACTTC. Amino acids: CASSSQRSQSEAQYF.

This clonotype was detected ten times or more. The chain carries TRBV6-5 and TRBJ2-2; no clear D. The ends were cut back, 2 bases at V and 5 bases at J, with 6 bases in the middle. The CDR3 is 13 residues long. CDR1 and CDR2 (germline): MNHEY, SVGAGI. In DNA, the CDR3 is TGTGCCAGCAGTTACCTGTGGACCGGGGAGCTGTTTTTT. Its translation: CASSYLWTGELFF.